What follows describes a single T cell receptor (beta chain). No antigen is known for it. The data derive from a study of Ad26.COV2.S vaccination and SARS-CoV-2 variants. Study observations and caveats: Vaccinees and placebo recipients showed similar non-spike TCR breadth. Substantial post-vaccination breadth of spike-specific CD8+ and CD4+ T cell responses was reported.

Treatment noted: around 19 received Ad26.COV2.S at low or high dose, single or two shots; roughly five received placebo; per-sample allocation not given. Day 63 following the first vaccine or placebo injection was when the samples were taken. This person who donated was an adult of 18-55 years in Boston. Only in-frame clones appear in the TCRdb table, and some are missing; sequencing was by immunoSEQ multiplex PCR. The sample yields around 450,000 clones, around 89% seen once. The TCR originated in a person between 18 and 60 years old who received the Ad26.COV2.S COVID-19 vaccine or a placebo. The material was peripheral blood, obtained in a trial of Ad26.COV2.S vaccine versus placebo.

DNA for the CDR3: TGTGCCAGCAGTGGGCAGACTAGCGGGGACATCTACGAGCAGTACTTC. Its protein product is CASSGQTSGDIYEQYF. This chain links TRBV6-1 with TRBJ2-7, with 11 bases fitting TRBD2. The J segment lost 3 bases and the V segment lost 4 bases, leaving 8 bases of the junction unmatched. This CDR3 is 16 amino acids long. Looked up from germline, CDR1 is MNHNS and CDR2 is SASEGT.